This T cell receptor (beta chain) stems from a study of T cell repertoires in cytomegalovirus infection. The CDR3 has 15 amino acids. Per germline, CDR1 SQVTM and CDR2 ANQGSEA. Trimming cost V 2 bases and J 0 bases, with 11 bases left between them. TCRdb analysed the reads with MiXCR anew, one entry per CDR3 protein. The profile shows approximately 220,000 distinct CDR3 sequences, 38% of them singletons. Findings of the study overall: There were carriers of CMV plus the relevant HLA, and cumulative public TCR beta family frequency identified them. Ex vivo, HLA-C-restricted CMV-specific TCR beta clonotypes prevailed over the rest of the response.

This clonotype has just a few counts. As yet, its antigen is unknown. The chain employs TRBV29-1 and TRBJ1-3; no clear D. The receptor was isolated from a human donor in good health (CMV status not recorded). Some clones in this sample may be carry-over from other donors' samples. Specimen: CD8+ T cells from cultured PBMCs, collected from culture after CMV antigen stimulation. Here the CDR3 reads CSVENQAYSGNTIYF. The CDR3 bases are TGCAGCGTTGAAAATCAGGCCTACTCTGGAAACACCATATATTTT.